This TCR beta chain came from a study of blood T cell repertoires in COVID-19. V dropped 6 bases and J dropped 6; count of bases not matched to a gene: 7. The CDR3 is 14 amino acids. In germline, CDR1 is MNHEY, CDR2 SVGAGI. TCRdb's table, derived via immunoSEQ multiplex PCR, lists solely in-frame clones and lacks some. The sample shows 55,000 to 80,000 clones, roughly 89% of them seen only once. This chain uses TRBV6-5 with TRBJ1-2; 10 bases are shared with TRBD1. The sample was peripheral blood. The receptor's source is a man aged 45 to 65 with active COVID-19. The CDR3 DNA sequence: TGTGCCAGCAGGGGGGACAGGGGCCTCAATGGCTACACCTTC. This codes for CASRGDRGLNGYTF.